Below are 25 T cell receptor beta chains sequenced from a single sample in a study of response to subunit inactivated influenza vaccine. MiXCR was run by TCRdb on the RT-PCR reads, yielding one entry per CDR3 protein. Counted here are roughly 160,000 distinct CDR3 sequences, approximately 12% occurring once; the ten biggest clones make up 35% to 40%. The sequencing here drew on CD8+ T cells sorted from PBMCs, taken less than 30 months after vaccination. The source of these receptors is a man aged 50 to 69 who received an inactivated influenza vaccine.

This rearrangement joins TRBV6-5 to TRBJ1-1; D perhaps matches TRBD1 (6 bases). The V end lost 5 bases, the J end lost 4 bases, and 23 bases lay between the germline ends. Germline V gene sequence: CDR1 MNHEY, CDR2 SVGAGI. CDR3 length: 17 amino acids. The CDR3: CASSLPLGRGFFTEAFF. The CDR3 DNA sequence: TGTGCCAGCAGTCTACCCCTTGGCAGGGGTTTTTTCACTGAAGCTTTCTTT.

This clonotype was found once. The rearrangement links TRBV2 to TRBJ1-1; D uncertain. V was clipped by 3 bases and J by 7 bases, with 12 bases between them. CDR1 is SNHLY and CDR2 is FYNNEI in the germline V gene. CDR3 length equals 13 residues. DNA for the CDR3: TGTGCCAGCAGTGATTTTATAGTTCGTGAAGCTTTCTTT. This codes for CASSDFIVREAFF.

In the case of this clonotype: One end of the junction varies from germline; a read error may be responsible. This chain links TRBV6-1 with TRBJ1-2; D is possibly TRBD1 (6 bases). The CDR3 spans 15 residues. Germline CDR1 MNHNS, CDR2 SASEGT. The CDR3 bases are TGTGCCAGCAGGGAAGGGGGACACACAAACTATGGCTACACCTTC. It codes for CASREGGHTNYGYTF.

The chain joins TRBV10-3 to TRBJ1-1; D not resolved. The germline V gene encodes CDR1 ENHRY and CDR2 SYGVKD. The CDR3 loop spans 13 amino acids. With 7 bases removed from V and 1 base from J, the gap between germline ends came to 10 bases. The CDR3 bases are TGTGCCATCACAACGGATTGGAACACTGAAGCTTTCTTT. Translation gives CAITTDWNTEAFF.

The chain links TRBV20-1 to TRBJ2-2, with TRBD1 matching 8 bases. After removal of 0 bases from V and 1 base from J, the junction contained 4 bases not matched to a gene. Per the germline V gene, CDR1 is DFQATT and CDR2 is SNEGSKA (reference sequence). CDR3 length: 16 residues. For the CDR3, the DNA is TGCAGTGCTAGAGACTTCGACAGGGGGAACACCGGGGAGCTGTTTTTT. It encodes CSARDFDRGNTGELFF.

The chain employs TRBV6-5 and TRBJ2-1; D is uncertain. This CDR3 contains 11 residues. Germline V gene lookup returns CDR1 MNHEY and CDR2 SVGAGI. The ends were cut back, 7 bases at V and 4 bases at J, with 5 bases in the middle. CDR3 loop: CASIKYNEQFF. The CDR3 DNA follows: TGTGCCAGCATCAAATACAATGAGCAGTTCTTC.

This clonotype was counted a few times. The chain uses TRBV4-1 and TRBJ2-1; TRBD2 might be the D (7 bases). Germline values: CDR1 MGHRA, CDR2 YSYEKL. The CDR3 consists of 15 residues. The ends were cut back, 4 bases at V and 7 bases at J, with 17 bases in the middle. CDR3 in DNA: TGCGCCAGCAGCCCCGAGGGGGGGCCACGGAATGAGCAGTTCTTC. Translation gives CASSPEGGPRNEQFF.

The CDR3 reads CASSWDGQGYTF. CDR3 nucleotide sequence: TGTGCCAGCAGCTGGGACGGGCAGGGCTACACCTTC. The V and J genes are TRBV5-5 and TRBJ1-2, with a possible D match to TRBD1 (5 bases). The V gene's germline CDR1 is SGHKS and CDR2 YYEKEE (reference sequence). V dropped 3 bases and J dropped 8 bases, with 11 bases sitting between them. The CDR3 is 12 residues long.

This clonotype was counted only a few times. The chain employs TRBV25-1 and TRBJ2-3, with 9 positions matching TRBD2. The germline V gene encodes CDR1 MGHDK and CDR2 SYGVNS. Trimming at V came to 5 bases and at J to 6 bases, leaving 6 bases not matched to a gene. This CDR3 comprises 14 residues. CDR3 DNA sequence: TGTGCCAGCAGTCGGCGGGAGGGCCTGGATACGCAGTATTTT. It yields the protein CASSRREGLDTQYF.

In this sample, this clonotype turned up a few times. This chain uses TRBV6-5 with TRBJ2-1, with D possibly being TRBD2 (5 bases). There are 14 residues in the CDR3. Trimming removed 2 bases at V and 4 bases at J, with 9 bases between. The V gene's germline CDR1 is MNHEY and CDR2 SVGAGI. The CDR3: CASSYKLGYNEQFF. Here the CDR3 DNA reads TGTGCCAGCAGTTACAAACTAGGTTACAATGAGCAGTTCTTC.

This clonotype has just a few counts. The chain employs TRBV3-1 and TRBJ2-3; no clear D. Germline V CDR1 and CDR2: LGHDT, YNNKEL (reference sequence). The CDR3 loop spans 15 amino acids. V was pared by 3 bases and J by 1 base, with 11 bases between. CDR3 DNA: TGTGCCAGCAGCCATGTGGGTACTTGCACAGATACGCAGTATTTT. This sequence encodes CASSHVGTCTDTQYF.

The gene calls are TRBV5-6 and TRBJ2-3; D is unresolved. CDR1 is SGHDT and CDR2 is YYEEEE in the germline V gene. The ends were cut back, 0 bases at V and 5 bases at J, with 16 bases in the middle. This CDR3 has 16 amino acids. CDR3 sequence: CASSLVLSFFKDTQYF. CDR3 nucleotides: TGTGCCAGCAGCTTGGTCCTTTCTTTCTTCAAAGATACGCAGTATTTT.

The chain combines TRBV4-1 with TRBJ2-2; TRBD1 aligns across 10 bases. V was pared by 4 bases and J by 4 bases, with 3 bases of the junction left unmatched. The germline CDR1 and CDR2 sequences are MGHRA and YSYEKL. The CDR3 sequence is 15 residues long. Here the CDR3 reads CASSRGQGGTGELFF. In nucleotides, the CDR3 is TGCGCCAGCAGCCGAGGACAGGGGGGCACCGGGGAGCTGTTTTTT.

This clonotype was found many times. One junction end disagrees with the germline gene, perhaps due to a read error. The rearrangement links TRBV6-5 to TRBJ2-7, with 7 bases aligning to TRBD2. This CDR3 contains 15 residues. CDR1 is MNHEY and CDR2 is SVGAGI in the germline V gene. CDR3 amino acids: CASTYSASGTYEQYF. Here the CDR3 DNA reads TGTGCCAGCACTTACAGCGCTAGCGGAACCTACGAGCAGTACTTC.

The chain couples TRBV7-2 to TRBJ1-1; the D is unclear. Trimming stripped 4 bases from V and 3 bases from J, with 15 bases between. The CDR3 is 15 residues long. In germline, CDR1 is SGHTA, CDR2 FQGNSA. The CDR3 DNA reads TGTGCCAGCAGCTCCGGACCCATGGGTTACACTGAAGCTTTCTTT. It yields the protein CASSSGPMGYTEAFF.

DNA of the CDR3: TGTGCCAGCAGCTTAGACGGGACAAGGTACGAGCAGTACTTC. Its protein is CASSLDGTRYEQYF. V is TRBV13 and J is TRBJ2-7, with D possibly TRBD1 on 6 matching bases. The CDR3 contains 14 residues. Germline-derived CDR1 and CDR2 are PRHDT and FYEKMQ (reference sequence). Trimming shortened V by 1 base and J by 4 bases, and 11 bases separated the two germline ends.

This clonotype was seen at least ten times. As DNA, the CDR3 is TGCGCCAGCAGCCAAGATCACAGGGGGGGAGTCGCCTACAATGAGCAGTTCTTC. Amino acids: CASSQDHRGGVAYNEQFF. The chain recombines TRBV4-1 with TRBJ2-1; perhaps TRBD1 as D (8 bases). Germline V lookup: CDR1 MGHRA, CDR2 YSYEKL. This CDR3 has 18 amino acids. V shed 0 bases and J shed 2 bases, with 17 bases lying between them.

The chain joins TRBV28 to TRBJ1-2; D gene ambiguous. CDR1 is MDHEN and CDR2 is SYDVKM in the germline V gene. V lost 8 bases and J 1 base, leaving 11 bases between the germline ends. The CDR3 is 13 amino acids. The CDR3 region is CASANKGNYGYTF. CDR3 DNA sequence: TGTGCCAGCGCCAACAAGGGTAACTATGGCTACACCTTC.

This clonotype was recorded a few times. V usage is TRBV24-1 and J usage is TRBJ2-7; D is undetermined. The CDR3 consists of 16 residues. The ends were cut back, 1 base at V and 2 bases at J, with 14 bases in the middle. The germline CDR1 and CDR2 sequences are KGHDR and SFDVKD. CDR3 bases: TGTGCCACCAGTGATTTTGGGCCAGGAGTTACCTACGAGCAGTACTTC. Protein: CATSDFGPGVTYEQYF.

The chain links TRBV28 to TRBJ1-6; D gene unclear. The germline V and J ends were trimmed by 3 bases and 7 bases, with 7 bases remaining between them. CDR3 length: 13 residues. Germline-derived CDR1 and CDR2 are MDHEN and SYDVKM. This CDR3 is CASSFPSNSPLHF. As DNA, the CDR3 is TGTGCCAGCAGTTTCCCTTCCAATTCACCCCTCCACTTT. The whole variable domain, filled in from reference TRBV28 and TRBJ1-6, reads DVKVTQSSRYLVKRTGEKVFLECVQDMDHENMFWYRQDPGLGLRLIYFSYDVKMKEKGDIPEGYSVSREKKERFSLILESASTNQTSMYLCASSFPSNSPLHFGNGTRLTVT.

In this sample, this clonotype turned up many times. J is TRBJ2-1 and V is TRBV27; 7 bases are a match to TRBD1. The CDR3 runs 13 residues. Germline V gene data show CDR1 as MNHEY and CDR2 as SMNVEV (reference sequence). Trimming removed 3 bases from V and 8 bases from J; junction bases left unmatched: 4. The CDR3 DNA reads as TGTGCCAGCAGTTTCCTAGGGGGCGATGAGCAGTTCTTC. Its protein is CASSFLGGDEQFF.

The chain is built from TRBV18 and TRBJ2-1; 11 nucleotides match TRBD2. V lost 3 bases to trimming and J lost 3 bases; unmatched junction nucleotides: 13. The CDR3 extends over 19 amino acids. The V gene's germline CDR1 is KGHSH and CDR2 LQKENI. CDR3 sequence: CASSPSGLAGGLSYNEQFF. The CDR3 bases are TGTGCCAGCTCACCCTCGGGGCTAGCGGGGGGCCTGAGCTACAATGAGCAGTTCTTC. Drawing the rest from reference TRBV18 and TRBJ2-1, the complete variable domain is NAGVMQNPRHLVRRRGQEARLRCSPMKGHSHVYWYRQLPEEGLKFMVYLQKENIIDESGMPKERFSAEFPKEGPSILRIQQVVRGDSAAYFCASSPSGLAGGLSYNEQFFGPGTRLTVL.

In its sample, this clonotype was seen a few times. The chain carries TRBV11-2 and TRBJ1-5; no definite D call. Per the germline V gene, CDR1 is SGHAT and CDR2 is FQNNGV. V was cut by 5 bases and J by 4 bases, with 6 bases left in between. CDR3 size: 12 residues. CDR3 sequence (DNA): TGTGCCAGCAGCGCCGAGAATCAGCCCCAGCATTTT. Translating gives CASSAENQPQHF.

The table lists this clonotype with a few counts. The genes are TRBV20-1 and TRBJ1-5, with a possible D match to TRBD1 (6 bases). Germline CDR1 reads DFQATT; CDR2 reads SNEGSKA (reference sequence). Trimming removed 5 bases from V and 9 bases from J, with 14 bases in between. The CDR3 length is 12 residues. The CDR3 coding sequence is TGCAGTGCTGATGACAGGCAAGGGCCCCAGCATTTT. The encoded protein is CSADDRQGPQHF.

V usage is TRBV27 and J usage is TRBJ1-2; D may be TRBD1 (6 bases). CDR3 length: 14 residues. The V end was cut by 11 bases, the J end by 3 bases, with 19 bases between. The germline gives CDR1 MNHEY, CDR2 SMNVEV (reference sequence). The DNA of the CDR3 is TGTGCCGACGGGGGCGGGCGAAGGCACTATGGCTACACCTTC. Protein: CADGGGRRHYGYTF.